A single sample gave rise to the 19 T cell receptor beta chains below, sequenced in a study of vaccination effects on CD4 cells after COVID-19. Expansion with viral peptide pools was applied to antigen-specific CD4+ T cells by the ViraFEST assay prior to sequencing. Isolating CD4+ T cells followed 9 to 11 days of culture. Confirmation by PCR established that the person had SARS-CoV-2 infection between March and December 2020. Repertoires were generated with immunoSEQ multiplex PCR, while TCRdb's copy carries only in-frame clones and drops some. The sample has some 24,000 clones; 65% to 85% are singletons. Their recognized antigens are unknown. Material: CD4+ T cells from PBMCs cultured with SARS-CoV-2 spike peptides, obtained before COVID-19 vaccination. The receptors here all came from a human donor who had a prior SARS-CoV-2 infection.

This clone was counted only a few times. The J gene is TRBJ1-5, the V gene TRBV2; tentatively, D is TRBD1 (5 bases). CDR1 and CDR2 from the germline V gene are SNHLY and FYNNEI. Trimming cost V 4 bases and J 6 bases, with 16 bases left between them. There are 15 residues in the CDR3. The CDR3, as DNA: TGTGCCAGCAGTGTGCTGGGGACTGGTAGTCAGCCCCAGCATTTT. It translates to CASSVLGTGSQPQHF.

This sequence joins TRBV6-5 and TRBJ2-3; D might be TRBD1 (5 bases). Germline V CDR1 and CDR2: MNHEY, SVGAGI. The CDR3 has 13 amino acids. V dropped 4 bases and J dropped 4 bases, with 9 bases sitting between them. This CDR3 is CASSLGLPDTQYF. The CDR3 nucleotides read TGTGCCAGCAGTTTGGGGCTCCCAGATACGCAGTATTTT.

The CDR3 protein is CASSFPSGDNQPQHF. CDR3 coding DNA: TGTGCCAGCAGTTTCCCGTCGGGGGACAATCAGCCCCAGCATTTT. The J gene is TRBJ1-5, the V gene TRBV6-5; tentatively, D is TRBD1 (5 bases). There are 15 residues in the CDR3. Germline V CDR1 and CDR2: MNHEY, SVGAGI. V gave up 4 bases and J gave up 3 bases, with 13 bases separating them.

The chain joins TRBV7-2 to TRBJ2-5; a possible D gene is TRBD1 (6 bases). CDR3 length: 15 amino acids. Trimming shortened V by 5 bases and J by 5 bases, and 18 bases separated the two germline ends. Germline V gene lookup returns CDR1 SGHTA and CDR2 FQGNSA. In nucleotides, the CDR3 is TGTGCCAGCAGCGATCACAGGGCTCCCGGTGAGACCCAGTACTTC. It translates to CASSDHRAPGETQYF. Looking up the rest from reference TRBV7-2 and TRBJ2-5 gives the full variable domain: GAGVSQSPSNKVTEKGKDVELRCDPISGHTALYWYRQSLGQGLEFLIYFQGNSAPDKSGLPSDRFSAERTGGSVSTLTIQRTQQEDSAVYLCASSDHRAPGETQYFGPGTRLLVL.

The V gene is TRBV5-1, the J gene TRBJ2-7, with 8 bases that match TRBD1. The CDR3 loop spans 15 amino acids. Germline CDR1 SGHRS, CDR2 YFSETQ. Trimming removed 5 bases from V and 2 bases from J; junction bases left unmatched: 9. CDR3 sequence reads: CASSSGQGRTYEQYF. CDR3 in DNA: TGCGCCAGCAGTTCAGGACAGGGACGAACCTACGAGCAGTACTTC.

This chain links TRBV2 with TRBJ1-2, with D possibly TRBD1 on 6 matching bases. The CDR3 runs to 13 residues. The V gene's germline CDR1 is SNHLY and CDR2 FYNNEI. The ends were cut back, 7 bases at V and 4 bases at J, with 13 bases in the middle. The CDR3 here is CASTADRPYGYTF. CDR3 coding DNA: TGTGCCAGCACCGCAGACAGGCCCTATGGCTACACCTTC.

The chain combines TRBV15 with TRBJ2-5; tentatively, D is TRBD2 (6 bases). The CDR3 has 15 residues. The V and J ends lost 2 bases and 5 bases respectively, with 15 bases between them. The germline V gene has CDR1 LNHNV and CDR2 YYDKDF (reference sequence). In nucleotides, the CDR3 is TGTGCCACCAGCAGATGGGGACTTGCCGAGGAGACCCAGTACTTC. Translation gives CATSRWGLAEETQYF.

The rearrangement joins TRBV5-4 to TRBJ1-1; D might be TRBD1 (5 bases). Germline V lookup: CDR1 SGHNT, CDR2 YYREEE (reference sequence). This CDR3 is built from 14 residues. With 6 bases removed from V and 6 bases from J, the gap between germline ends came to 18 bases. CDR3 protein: CASNVPGRFAEAFF. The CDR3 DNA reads TGTGCCAGCAACGTCCCAGGGAGGTTCGCTGAAGCTTTCTTT. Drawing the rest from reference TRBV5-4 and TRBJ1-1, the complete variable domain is ETGVTQSPTHLIKTRGQQVTLRCSSQSGHNTVSWYQQALGQGPQFIFQYYREEENGRGNFPPRFSGLQFPNYSSELNVNALELDDSALYLCASNVPGRFAEAFFGQGTRLTVV.

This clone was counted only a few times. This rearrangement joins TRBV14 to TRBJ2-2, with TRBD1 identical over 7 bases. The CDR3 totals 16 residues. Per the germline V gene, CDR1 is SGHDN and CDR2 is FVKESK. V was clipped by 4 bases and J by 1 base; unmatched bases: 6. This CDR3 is CASSPLGDRNTGELFF. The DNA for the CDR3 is TGTGCCAGCAGCCCTCTTGGGGACAGGAACACCGGGGAGCTGTTTTTT.

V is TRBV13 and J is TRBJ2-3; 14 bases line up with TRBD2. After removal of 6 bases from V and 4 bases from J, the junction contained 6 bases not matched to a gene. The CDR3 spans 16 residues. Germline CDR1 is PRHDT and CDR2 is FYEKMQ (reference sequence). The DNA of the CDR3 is TGTGCCAGCAGTGCCCGACTAGCGGGAGGGGCAGATACGCAGTATTTT. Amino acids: CASSARLAGGADTQYF.

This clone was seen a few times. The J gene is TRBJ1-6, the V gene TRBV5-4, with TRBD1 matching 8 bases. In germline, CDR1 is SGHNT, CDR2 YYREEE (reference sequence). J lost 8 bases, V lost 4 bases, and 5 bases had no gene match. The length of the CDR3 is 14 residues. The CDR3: CASSPDRGYSPLHF. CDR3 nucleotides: TGTGCCAGCAGCCCTGACAGGGGATATTCACCCCTCCACTTT.

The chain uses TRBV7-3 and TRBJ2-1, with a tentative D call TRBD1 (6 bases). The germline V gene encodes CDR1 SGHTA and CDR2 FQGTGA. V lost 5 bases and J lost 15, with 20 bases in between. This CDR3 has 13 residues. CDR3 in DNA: TGTGCCAGCAGCCGCACCGTGGACAGTATAGCGTTCTTC. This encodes CASSRTVDSIAFF.

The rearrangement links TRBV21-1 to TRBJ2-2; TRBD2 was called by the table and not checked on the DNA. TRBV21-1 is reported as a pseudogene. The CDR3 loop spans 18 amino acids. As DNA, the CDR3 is TGTGCCAGCAGCAAAGGTGGGGTAGCGGGTACGAACACCGGGGAGCTGTTTTTT. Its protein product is CASSKGGVAGTNTGELFF.

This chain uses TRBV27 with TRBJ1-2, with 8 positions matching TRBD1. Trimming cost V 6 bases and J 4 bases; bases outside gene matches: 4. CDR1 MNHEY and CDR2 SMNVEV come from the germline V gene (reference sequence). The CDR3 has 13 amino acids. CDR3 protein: CASRGTGGYGYTF. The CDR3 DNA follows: TGTGCCAGCAGGGGGACAGGCGGCTATGGCTACACCTTC.

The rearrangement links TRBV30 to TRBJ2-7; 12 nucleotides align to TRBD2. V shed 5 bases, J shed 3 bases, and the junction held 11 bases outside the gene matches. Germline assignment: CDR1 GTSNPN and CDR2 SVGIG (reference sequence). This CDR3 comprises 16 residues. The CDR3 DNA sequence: TGTGCCTGGGAGGGACTAGCGGGCGGGAGGATCTACGAGCAGTACTTC. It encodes CAWEGLAGGRIYEQYF.

The CDR3: CASSLKTGATYEQYF. The CDR3 nucleotides are TGTGCCAGCAGTCTTAAGACAGGAGCTACCTACGAGCAGTACTTC. The chain couples TRBV27 to TRBJ2-7; possibly TRBD1 for D (6 bases). Germline CDR1 is MNHEY and CDR2 is SMNVEV (reference sequence). V was cut by 5 bases and J by 2 bases, with 16 bases left in between. The CDR3 runs 15 residues.

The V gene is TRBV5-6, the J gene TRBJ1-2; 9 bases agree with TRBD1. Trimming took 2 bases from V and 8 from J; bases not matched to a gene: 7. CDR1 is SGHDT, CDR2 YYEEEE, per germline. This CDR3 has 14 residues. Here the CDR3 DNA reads TGTGCCAGCAGCTTCCGGGACAGGGCCTGGGGCTACACCTTC. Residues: CASSFRDRAWGYTF.

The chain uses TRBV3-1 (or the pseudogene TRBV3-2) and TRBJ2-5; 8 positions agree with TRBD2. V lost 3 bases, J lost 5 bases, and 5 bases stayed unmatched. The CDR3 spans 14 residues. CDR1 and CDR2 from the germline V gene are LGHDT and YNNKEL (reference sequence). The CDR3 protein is CASSHRGGDETQYF. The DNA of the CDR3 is TGTGCCAGCAGCCATCGGGGGGGTGATGAGACCCAGTACTTC.

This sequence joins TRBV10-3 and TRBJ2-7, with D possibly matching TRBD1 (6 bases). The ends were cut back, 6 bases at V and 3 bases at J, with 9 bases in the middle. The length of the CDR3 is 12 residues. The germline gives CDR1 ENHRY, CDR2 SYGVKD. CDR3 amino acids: CAIRDSHYEQYF. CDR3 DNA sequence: TGTGCCATCAGGGACAGTCACTACGAGCAGTACTTC.